What follows describes a single TCR beta chain. The data stem from a study of blood T cell repertoires in COVID-19. Whole-study context: Donors in the United States, Italy and Spain gave samples during acute or convalescent COVID-19.

The CDR3 loop spans 12 amino acids. Per germline, CDR1 LGHDT and CDR2 YNNKEL (reference sequence). The V end lost 0 bases, the J end lost 3 bases, and 2 bases lay between the germline ends. Per the original methods: Scientists estimated how many nucleated cells there were by amplifying reference gene primers. Here immunoSEQ multiplex PCR was the method, and the copy in TCRdb shows in-frame clones only, minus some. That table is the source of V, J and clone size, and D and trimming were worked out from the DNA. Here the sample spans about 430,000 clones, 70% to 90% being singletons. Participants, 18 to 89 years old, spanned about 26 US areas.

This chain joins TRBV3-1 (or the pseudogene TRBV3-2) and TRBJ1-2; D gene ambiguous. The sequenced sample was PBMCs or T cells enriched from blood (not recorded which). This receptor was obtained from a woman in her thirties with acute COVID-19. The CDR3 sequence is CASSQDDYGYTF. The DNA of the CDR3 is TGTGCCAGCAGCCAAGACGACTATGGCTACACCTTC.